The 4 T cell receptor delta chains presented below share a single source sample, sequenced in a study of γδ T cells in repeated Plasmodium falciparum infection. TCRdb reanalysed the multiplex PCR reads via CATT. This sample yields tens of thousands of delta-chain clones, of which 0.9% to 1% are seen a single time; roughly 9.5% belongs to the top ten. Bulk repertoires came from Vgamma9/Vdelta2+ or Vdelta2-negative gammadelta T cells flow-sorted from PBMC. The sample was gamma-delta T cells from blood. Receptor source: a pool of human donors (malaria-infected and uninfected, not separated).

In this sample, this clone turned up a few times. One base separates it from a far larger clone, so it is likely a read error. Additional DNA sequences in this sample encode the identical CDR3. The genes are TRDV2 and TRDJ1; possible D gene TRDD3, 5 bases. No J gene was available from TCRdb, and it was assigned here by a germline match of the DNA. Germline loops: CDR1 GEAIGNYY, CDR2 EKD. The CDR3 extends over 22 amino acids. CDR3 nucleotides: TGTGCCTGTGACACTGTTTCCAGGGGGTCAGTACCGGTTTATCTAGACACTGATAAACTCATCTTT. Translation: CACDTVSRGSVPVYLDTDKLIF.

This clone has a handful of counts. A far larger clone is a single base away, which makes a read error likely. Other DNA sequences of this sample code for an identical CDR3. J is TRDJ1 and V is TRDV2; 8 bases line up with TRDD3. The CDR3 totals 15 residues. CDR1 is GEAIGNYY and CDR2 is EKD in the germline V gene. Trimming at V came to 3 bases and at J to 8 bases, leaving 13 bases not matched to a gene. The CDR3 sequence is CACDPLLGDKEKLIF. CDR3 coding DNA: TGTGCCTGTGACCCTCTCCTGGGGGACAAGGAAAAACTCATCTTT.

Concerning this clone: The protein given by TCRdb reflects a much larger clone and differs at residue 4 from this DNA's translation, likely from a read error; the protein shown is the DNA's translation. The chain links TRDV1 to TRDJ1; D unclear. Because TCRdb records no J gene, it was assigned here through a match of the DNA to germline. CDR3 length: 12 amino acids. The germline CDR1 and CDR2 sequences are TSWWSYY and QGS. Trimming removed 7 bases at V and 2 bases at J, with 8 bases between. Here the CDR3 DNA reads TGTGCTCTTGAGGGGTGGACCGATAAACTCATCTTT. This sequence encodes CALEGWTDKLIF.

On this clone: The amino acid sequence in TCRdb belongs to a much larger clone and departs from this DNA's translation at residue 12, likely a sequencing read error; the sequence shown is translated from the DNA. The CDR3 DNA sequence: TGTGCTCTTGGGGAACTGGGTTCTTGGGGGATACAAGACGGCGATAAACTCATCTTT. Translation: CALGELGSWGIQDGDKLIF. V gene TRDV1 combines with J gene TRDJ1; 10 bases agree with TRDD3. The J segment lost 4 bases and the V segment lost 0 bases, leaving 14 bases of the junction unmatched. In germline, CDR1 is TSWWSYY, CDR2 QGS. The CDR3 covers 19 residues.